The subject of this entry is one TCR beta chain. The antigen this receptor binds is unknown. Base qualities were left out, and no much larger clone turns up one base away. V is clipped by 1 base and J by 4 bases, and the sequence between their germline boundaries is 6 bases long. Reading the germline V gene (reference sequence) gives CDR1 LGHDT and CDR2 YNNKEL. Spanning cysteine to phenylalanine, the CDR3 consists of 13 amino acids. Only the CDR3 region is kept as DNA, spanning 39 bases read in frame from base 1. Collaborating institutions collected whole blood in K2EDTA tubes following their own protocols. For TCRbeta analysis, collaborator samples were shipped as frozen whole blood, as isolated PBMCs, or as DNA extracted from either sample type. This record belongs to a study of blood T cell repertoires in COVID-19 (dated by TCRdb to the early 2020s). At the level of the whole study: The collaborator samples originated in the United States, Italy and Spain and spanned the acute and convalescent phases of COVID-19. The dataset comprised deeply sampled blood TCRbeta repertoires from subjects exposed to, actively infected with, or recovered from COVID-19. A de-identified subject ID, COVID-19 status, age in years and sex were almost always included in the sample metadata. The repertoires were released in a freely available public database meant as a resource for research on the immune response to SARS-CoV-2. HLA class I and class II types, where available, came from metadata supplied by the sample provider rather than from assay-based typing. The material from the prospective study consisted of cDNA or gDNA derived from T cells, B-cell-depleted T cells, or PBMCs. The samples were drawn from two sources: the first 160 participants of the ongoing ImmuneRACE study, and 1,000 to 1,500 subjects contributed by 6 global collaborators. Results the study describes overall, beyond this receptor: The quantity of clinical and demographic metadata differed by source and by participant and was supplied without curation.

TCRbeta CDR3 regions were amplified from genomic DNA by means of the immunoSEQ Assay, a bias-controlled multiplex PCR. The paper's processing steps were these. Nucleated cell counts per sample were estimated from amplification of reference gene primers within the assay. To quantify the absolute abundance of each unique TCRbeta CDR3 rearrangement, sequence reads were collapsed and filtered. For each sample, productive Simpson clonality was calculated by taking the square root of Simpson's diversity index across productive rearrangements. The table was pulled from immuneACCESS by TCRdb, which kept in-frame rearrangements only. Such tables lose some clones; where checked, under half of the loss comes from unresolved V genes, and the rest has no known cause. The DNA was the basis for D and trimming; V, J and clone size are from that table. In this sample the table shows around 110,000 clones, approximately 90% of which occur a single time. The ten biggest clones cover less than 2% of the sample.

The source is a human donor with active COVID-19. The donor label of this sample is uncertain. Sequencing was performed on peripheral blood. This receptor chain uses TRBV3-1 (or the pseudogene TRBV3-2) and TRBJ2-3; no D gene can be assigned with confidence. The CDR3 region reads CASSQAPPDTQYF. The nucleotides read TGTGCCAGCAGCCAAGCCCCTCCAGATACGCAGTATTTT.